The T cell receptor (beta chain) under discussion was sequenced for a study of shared clonotypes between healthy human individuals. Whole-study context: CD4 naive and CD4 memory each took three plates per donor, while CD8 naive took two and CD8 memory one.

As for this clone: As yet, its antigen is unknown.

The input for sorted-subset replicate PCRs was about 0.2 ug DNA, 25,000 to 30,000 T cell genomes. Study processing details: Filtering differed for immunoSEQ, which gave only junction sequences without quality scores. TCRdb's table, derived via immunoSEQ multiplex PCR, lists solely in-frame clones and lacks some. V and J calls and clone size are copied from that table; D and trimming were computed from the DNA. Here the sample spans hundreds of thousands of clones, approximately 96% being singletons. General study points: Estimated richness was generally greater in naive than memory subsets.

The germline V gene has CDR1 SNHLY and CDR2 FYNNEI. The CDR3 covers 17 residues. V dropped 2 bases and J dropped 7 bases, with 24 bases sitting between them. Naive CD8 isolation took CD45RO-negative cells positively selected for CCR7 and excluded terminally differentiated effector memory CD45RA+ cells. The chain employs TRBV2 and TRBJ2-7; D might be TRBD1 (6 bases). The sequence was collected from a woman in her twenties or thirties in good health. What was sequenced was naive CD8+ T cells sorted from blood. The CDR3 sequence is CASSEPVFGTPCVEQYF. Here the CDR3 DNA reads TGTGCCAGCAGTGAACCAGTTTTTGGGACACCCTGTGTGGAGCAGTACTTC.